This T cell receptor (beta chain) was obtained from a study of CD8+CD57+ T cells in acquired aplastic anemia. In the study overall: Sorting CD4+ and CD8+ cells gave DNA averaging approximately 3 ug. Regarding the study as a whole: Roughly 30 CD8+ CDR3 sequences occurred in both the patients and the controls.

CD8+CD57+ cell expansion had been shown by flow cytometry in patients chosen for sequencing. Blood was sampled before the patients had received any therapy. Both TCR beta VDJ combination and CDR3 sequence profiling were carried out. Genomic DNA was the template for this profiling. From the reads, TCRdb called clonotypes with MiXCR, one entry per CDR3 protein. The sample includes under 200,000 distinct CDR3 sequences, 45% to 55% seen only once; the top ten take around 3%. The germline V gene has CDR1 SGHNT and CDR2 YYREEE (reference sequence). The junction had 9 bases not matched to a gene; V was cut back by 5 bases and J by 5 bases. The CDR3 spans 14 residues. This clonotype has ten or more counts. The antigen remains unidentified.

The chain carries TRBV5-4 and TRBJ2-5; TRBD2 matches 7 bases. The clonotype was recovered from a human donor with aplastic anemia. Source material: sorted CD4+, CD8+, or CD8+CD57+ T cells (not recorded which) from PBMCs. The CDR3 DNA sequence: TGTGCCAGCAGGGGGGACTACGGCTGGGAGACCCAGTACTTC. Its translation is CASRGDYGWETQYF.